The present T cell receptor (beta chain) was sequenced within a study of OX40 agonist ivuxolimab in advanced cancers. Across the study: Dose-escalation cases comprised hepatocellular carcinoma, melanoma, renal cell or head and neck cancer. Participants averaged about 60 years of age (range about 23 to 80) and were over 75% male. General study points: At 0.1-3.0 mg/kg, partial responders had clonal expansion among the lowest observed. Antigen specificity remained undetermined for the expanded peripheral T cells.

Concerning this clone itself: Antigen: not known.

Method: immunoSEQ multiplex PCR; TCRdb's copy keeps in-frame clones and lacks some. The sample carries about 58,000 clones, around 83% recorded once. Germline V lookup: CDR1 SGHNT, CDR2 YYREEE (reference sequence). The V and J ends lost 4 bases and 2 bases respectively, with 12 bases between them. The CDR3 has 15 residues. The chain combines TRBV5-4 with TRBJ1-4, with a possible D match to TRBD1 (6 bases). The sequences come from CD4+ or CD8+ T cells sorted from blood, collected in a trial of the OX40 agonist ivuxolimab. The TCR comes from an adult with an advanced solid tumor such as melanoma, head and neck, liver or kidney cancer. The CDR3 DNA sequence: TGTGCCAGCAGCAAGGGGGGGGCGACTAATGAAAAACTGTTTTTT. Translating it yields CASSKGGATNEKLFF.